Presented here are 26 T cell receptor beta chains from one specimen sequenced in a study of blood T cell repertoires in COVID-19. Using immunoSEQ multiplex PCR, the repertoire was profiled, and TCRdb retains in-frame clones only, with some absent. The data contain approximately 160,000 clones, roughly 80% of them singletons. The sample consisted of peripheral blood. These receptors came from a man between 65 and 85 years old with acute or convalescent COVID-19.

J is TRBJ1-5 and V is TRBV24-1; the D gene is possibly TRBD1 (6 bases). CDR1 is KGHDR and CDR2 is SFDVKD in the germline V gene. Between the trimmed V and J ends, which lost 5 bases and 3 bases, there was a span of 10 bases. The CDR3 has 14 residues. The CDR3 is CATSVAGVNQPQHF. For the CDR3, the DNA is TGTGCCACCAGTGTAGCAGGGGTCAATCAGCCCCAGCATTTT.

The chain links TRBV20-1 to TRBJ2-5; 10 bases agree with TRBD2. Germline lookup yields CDR1 DFQATT and CDR2 SNEGSKA (reference sequence). The CDR3 loop spans 15 amino acids. With V trimmed by 3 bases and J by 5 bases, 9 bases remained unmatched. This chain's CDR3 is CSASSGRPIIETQYF. CDR3 coding DNA: TGCAGTGCTAGTAGCGGGAGGCCCATCATCGAGACCCAGTACTTC.

The V call is TRBV27, the J call TRBJ2-5, with TRBD2 matching 12 bases. Germline CDR1 is MNHEY and CDR2 is SMNVEV (reference sequence). The ends lost 4 bases at V and 2 bases at J; junction bases unmatched: 5. This CDR3 comprises 16 residues. CDR3 in amino acids: CASSSRLAGAQETQYF. As DNA, the CDR3 is TGTGCCAGCAGTTCCCGACTAGCGGGGGCTCAAGAGACCCAGTACTTC.

This chain joins TRBV11-3 and TRBJ2-4, with D possibly matching TRBD2 (6 bases). The V end lost 0 bases, the J end lost 7 bases, and 13 bases lay between the germline ends. CDR1 SGHNT and CDR2 YENEEA come from the germline V gene. The CDR3 is 15 residues long. The CDR3, as DNA: TGTGCCAGCAGCTTAGAGGGGGGAGGTAGGAACATTCAGTACTTC. This gives the protein CASSLEGGGRNIQYF.

The V and J genes are TRBV21-1 and TRBJ2-7; TRBD2 reflects the table's D call only, with no check against the DNA. TRBV21-1 is a known pseudogene. This CDR3 has 14 amino acids. For the CDR3, the DNA is TGTGCCAGCAGCGCCCCCCCGGTCCGCTACGAGCAGTACTTC. It is translated as CASSAPPVRYEQYF.

The genes are TRBV24-1 and TRBJ2-5; 9 nucleotides match TRBD2. Trimming removed 6 bases from V and 4 bases from J; junction bases left unmatched: 8. Germline loops: CDR1 KGHDR, CDR2 SFDVKD. The CDR3 runs 15 residues. CDR3 in DNA: TGTGCCACCAGTCCAAATCGAGCGGGAGGAGAGACCCAGTACTTC. Protein: CATSPNRAGGETQYF.

The V and J genes are TRBV6-2 or TRBV6-3 and TRBJ1-5, with D possibly matching TRBD1 (6 bases). Trimming shortened V by 5 bases and J by 0 bases, and 14 bases separated the two germline ends. CDR1 and CDR2 (germline): MNHEY, SVGEGT. This CDR3 has 16 residues. The CDR3 loop is CASSRGGGFSNQPQHF. The DNA of the CDR3 is TGTGCCAGCAGTAGAGGGGGAGGGTTTAGCAATCAGCCCCAGCATTTT.

V usage is TRBV15 and J usage is TRBJ2-1, with TRBD2 identical over 14 bases. The CDR3 spans 18 residues. J lost 0 bases, V lost 5 bases, and 6 bases had no gene match. In germline, CDR1 is LNHNV, CDR2 YYDKDF (reference sequence). CDR3 loop: CATSGTSGSRSSYNEQFF. The DNA of the CDR3 is TGTGCCACCAGCGGGACTAGCGGGAGTCGCAGCTCCTACAATGAGCAGTTCTTC.

J is TRBJ2-7 and V is TRBV19; TRBD2 matches 13 bases. In germline, CDR1 is LNHDA, CDR2 SQIVND (reference sequence). The J segment lost 6 bases and the V segment lost 5 bases, leaving 4 bases of the junction unmatched. The CDR3 contains 14 residues. CDR3: CASSYGLAGVEQYF. The CDR3 DNA reads TGTGCCAGTAGTTATGGACTAGCGGGAGTCGAGCAGTACTTC.

The chain carries TRBV11-2 and TRBJ1-5; perhaps TRBD1 as D (5 bases). This CDR3 comprises 11 residues. Germline loops: CDR1 SGHAT, CDR2 FQNNGV. V was shortened by 4 bases and J by 15 bases, with 13 bases between the two germline ends. The CDR3, as DNA: TGTGCCAGCAGCTCGGACACCGTCCTGCATTTT. As protein: CASSSDTVLHF.

The chain employs TRBV10-3 and TRBJ2-1, with D tentatively TRBD2 (5 bases). CDR1 is ENHRY and CDR2 is SYGVKD in the germline V gene. The CDR3 is 15 residues long. Trimming removed 4 bases at V and 8 bases at J, with 18 bases between. CDR3 DNA: TGTGCCATCAGTGGGACGAACGTGGGAGAGTATGAGCAGTTCTTC. Amino acids: CAISGTNVGEYEQFF.

The chain couples TRBV21-1 to TRBJ2-1; the table's D call of TRBD2 was not tested on the DNA. TRBV21-1 is termed a pseudogene. This CDR3 region has 14 residues. In DNA form, the CDR3 reads TGTGCCAGCAGCAAAGAGGGGCGGGGCAATGAGCAGTTCTTC. It is translated as CASSKEGRGNEQFF.

This rearrangement joins TRBV18 to TRBJ1-1, with 8 bases matching TRBD1. The V gene's germline CDR1 is KGHSH and CDR2 LQKENI. This CDR3 region has 15 residues. Trimming at V came to 1 base and at J to 4 bases, leaving 5 bases not matched to a gene. The CDR3 region has the DNA TGTGCCAGCTCACCACAACAAGGACAGGGCACTGAAGCTTTCTTT. This gives the protein CASSPQQGQGTEAFF.

The rearrangement links TRBV6-2 or TRBV6-3 to TRBJ2-5; 12 bases are shared with TRBD2. CDR3 size: 17 residues. The germline CDR1 and CDR2 sequences are MNHEY and SVGEGT. With V trimmed by 6 bases and J by 5 bases, 13 bases remained unmatched. As DNA, the CDR3 is TGTGCCAGCAGATACCTAGGGGCACTAGCGGGGGGCGAGACCCAGTACTTC. Its protein product is CASRYLGALAGGETQYF.

On this clone itself: Other DNA sequences within the sample encode an identical CDR3. The rearrangement links TRBV27 to TRBJ2-2, with a weak D call TRBD2 (6 bases). Between the trimmed V and J ends, which lost 3 bases and 4 bases, there was a span of 9 bases. The CDR3 is 14 amino acids. CDR1 is MNHEY, CDR2 SMNVEV, per germline (reference sequence). CDR3 bases: TGTGCCAGCAGTTTGGGGGGAGGCACCGGGGAGCTGTTTTTT. Protein: CASSLGGGTGELFF.

In this sample, this clone turned up a few times. The chain uses TRBV28 and TRBJ1-1; D is ambiguous. Germline loops: CDR1 MDHEN, CDR2 SYDVKM. This CDR3 comprises 12 residues. Deletions cut 3 bases from V and 1 base from J, with 3 bases between. The CDR3 DNA is TGTGCCAGCAGTTTCTCGAACACTGAAGCTTTCTTT. Protein product: CASSFSNTEAFF.

The chain employs TRBV2 and TRBJ2-7; perhaps TRBD1 as D (5 bases). Trimming cost V 6 bases and J 7 bases, with 22 bases left between them. This CDR3 has 15 residues. CDR1 is SNHLY, CDR2 FYNNEI, per germline. The CDR3 here is CASRYDRSSPTEQYF. For the CDR3, the DNA is TGTGCCAGCAGGTACGACAGAAGCTCTCCTACGGAGCAGTACTTC.

Only a few counts were recorded for this clone. This chain uses TRBV6-5 with TRBJ1-1; D not resolved. The CDR3 has 15 residues. CDR1 is MNHEY and CDR2 is SVGAGI in the germline V gene. Trimming cost V 7 bases and J 5 bases, with 20 bases left between them. CDR3 DNA sequence: TGTGCCAGCACCCGAGCCGACACAGCCAGTACTGAAGCTTTCTTT. Translation: CASTRADTASTEAFF.

The chain links TRBV10-3 to TRBJ1-5; 10 positions agree with TRBD1. Germline CDR1 is ENHRY and CDR2 is SYGVKD. The trim removed 10 bases at V and 2 bases at J, leaving 14 bases unmatched. The CDR3 has 17 residues. CDR3 residues: CATAKRDRGLGNQPQHF. The CDR3 DNA follows: TGTGCCACCGCGAAGAGGGACAGGGGATTGGGCAATCAGCCCCAGCATTTT.

This clone was counted only a few times. The rearrangement links TRBV12-3 or TRBV12-4 to TRBJ1-2, with 10 nucleotides matching TRBD1. Trimming at V came to 6 bases and at J to 6 bases, leaving 4 bases not matched to a gene. This CDR3 has 13 residues. The CDR3 here is CASSKTGGDGYTF. In DNA form, the CDR3 reads TGTGCCAGCAGCAAGACAGGGGGCGATGGCTACACCTTC.

This chain's CDR3 is CASRNRGQKDYGYTF. The CDR3 DNA sequence: TGTGCCAGCAGGAACAGGGGGCAAAAGGACTATGGCTACACCTTC. The chain recombines TRBV21-1 with TRBJ1-2; the table's D gene call, TRBD1, was not cross checked with the DNA. TRBV21-1 is a pseudogene locus. The length of the CDR3 is 15 residues.

This clone was found once. V usage is TRBV16 and J usage is TRBJ1-2; D unresolved. Germline loops: CDR1 KGHSY, CDR2 FQNENV. V lost 1 base, J lost 2 bases, and 11 bases lay in between. This CDR3 is built from 15 residues. The CDR3 nucleotides are TGTGCCAGCAGCCAATGGGGAGCTGGGAACTATGGCTACACCTTC. This translates into CASSQWGAGNYGYTF.

The genes are TRBV5-6 and TRBJ2-7; D is ambiguous. CDR1 is SGHDT and CDR2 is YYEEEE in the germline V gene. V was pared by 1 base and J by 6 bases, with 14 bases between. The CDR3 is 14 residues long. The CDR3 loop reads CASSLILARSEQYF. The CDR3 DNA reads TGTGCCAGCAGCTTGATATTGGCCAGAAGCGAGCAGTACTTC.

V and J are TRBV6-5 and TRBJ1-4; possible D gene TRBD1, 5 bases. Germline loops: CDR1 MNHEY, CDR2 SVGAGI. The V end lost 8 bases, the J end lost 4 bases, and 11 bases lay between the germline ends. There are 13 residues in the CDR3. The CDR3, as DNA: TGTGCCAGCGGTAGGGGCCTTAATGAAAAACTGTTTTTT. This gives the protein CASGRGLNEKLFF.

This clone was recorded once. This chain joins TRBV28 and TRBJ1-4, with 7 bases aligning to TRBD1. The CDR3 is 16 amino acids. With V trimmed by 5 bases and J by 4 bases, 10 bases remained unmatched. The germline V gene encodes CDR1 MDHEN and CDR2 SYDVKM. CDR3 loop: CASSLPRTGINEKLFF. The CDR3 DNA follows: TGTGCCAGCAGTCTGCCTCGGACAGGAATTAATGAAAAACTGTTTTTT.

The V and J genes are TRBV20-1 and TRBJ2-7, with a tentative D call TRBD1 (6 bases). Germline V lookup: CDR1 DFQATT, CDR2 SNEGSKA (reference sequence). There are 14 residues in the CDR3. Trimming took off 3 bases at V and 0 bases at J, with 12 bases between the two ends. This CDR3 is CSASQTGASYEQYF. The CDR3 nucleotides are TGCAGTGCTAGTCAGACAGGAGCCTCCTACGAGCAGTACTTC.